These 28 T cell receptor beta chains came from one sample sequenced in a study of a mutant IDH1 vaccine in newly diagnosed glioma. The table came from immunoSEQ multiplex PCR; TCRdb's copy has only in-frame clones and leaves some out. The profile covers about 56,000 clones, with roughly 76% appearing a single time and around 5% taken by the ten largest. Which antigens these TCRs recognize remains unknown. The time point: week 47, end of study. In every dose of vaccine, 300 ug of mutant IDH1 20-mer peptide was given alongside topical imiquimod. The sample consisted of PBMCs, taken from a glioma patient whose treatment included an IDH1 peptide vaccine. All receptors derive from a man aged 50-60 years with glioma.

The V gene is TRBV9, the J gene TRBJ1-5, with D maybe TRBD1 (6 bases). Germline CDR1 and CDR2: SGDLS and YYNGEE. V was clipped by 4 bases and J by 6 bases, with 17 bases between them. This CDR3 region has 15 residues. CDR3 residues: CASSQGGGAGQPQHF. CDR3 nucleotide sequence: TGTGCCAGCAGCCAAGGAGGGGGGGCCGGTCAGCCCCAGCATTTT.

In its sample, this clone was seen once. The chain uses TRBV6-1 and TRBJ2-1; perhaps TRBD1 as D (5 bases). Germline V CDR1 and CDR2: MNHNS, SASEGT. V shed 1 base and J shed 3 bases, with 16 bases lying between them. CDR3 length: 17 residues. The CDR3 loop reads CASSEDRLGAGYNEQFF. CDR3 DNA: TGTGCCAGCAGTGAAGACAGGTTAGGGGCCGGCTACAATGAGCAGTTCTTC.

The rearrangement uses TRBV7-6 and TRBJ1-1; no clear D. V was clipped by 5 bases and J by 3 bases, with 10 bases between them. This CDR3 has 13 amino acids. Germline V lookup: CDR1 SGHVS, CDR2 FNYEAQ. CDR3 nucleotide sequence: TGTGCCAGCAGCCCGCTCGGCGACACTGAAGCTTTCTTT. This encodes CASSPLGDTEAFF.

V is TRBV5-6 and J is TRBJ2-5; TRBD1 aligns across 11 bases. Trimming removed 3 bases from V and 4 bases from J; junction bases left unmatched: 8. This CDR3 is built from 16 residues. The V gene's germline CDR1 is SGHDT and CDR2 YYEEEE. CDR3 nucleotides: TGTGCCAGCAGCTCCGGGACAGGGGGTACGGGAGAGACCCAGTACTTC. Protein sequence: CASSSGTGGTGETQYF.

This clone has just a few counts. The CDR3 is CASSQDMTVLGPQHF. DNA of the CDR3: TGCGCCAGCAGCCAAGATATGACAGTCTTGGGGCCCCAGCATTTT. The J gene is TRBJ1-5, the V gene TRBV4-3, with D perhaps matching TRBD1 (5 bases). V was pared by 0 bases and J by 9 bases, with 15 bases between. This CDR3 has 15 amino acids. The germline gives CDR1 LGHNA, CDR2 YSLEER.

This chain joins TRBV19 and TRBJ2-3; D is tentatively TRBD1 or TRBD2 (5 bases each). CDR1 and CDR2 (germline): LNHDA, SQIVND (reference sequence). V was shortened by 3 bases and J by 0 bases, with 7 bases between the two germline ends. The CDR3 loop spans 14 amino acids. The CDR3, as DNA: TGTGCCAGTAGTATGGGACCTAGCACAGATACGCAGTATTTT. Its translation is CASSMGPSTDTQYF.

The chain uses TRBV5-1 and TRBJ1-1, with D unclear. The CDR3 length is 13 residues. The germline V gene encodes CDR1 SGHRS and CDR2 YFSETQ. V was clipped by 5 bases and J by 0 bases, with 8 bases between them. CDR3 sequence (DNA): TGCGCCAGCAGTTGGCAGGTGAACACTGAAGCTTTCTTT. Its protein is CASSWQVNTEAFF.

The table lists this clone with a few counts. This rearrangement joins TRBV15 to TRBJ1-4; no reliable D call. Trimming cost V 2 bases and J 5 bases, with 9 bases left between them. Germline assignment: CDR1 LNHNV and CDR2 YYDKDF (reference sequence). The CDR3 is 14 amino acids. The CDR3 protein is CATSRLRTNEKLFF. CDR3 nucleotides: TGTGCCACCAGCAGATTGAGGACCAATGAAAAACTGTTTTTT.

The rearrangement joins TRBV4-1 to TRBJ1-2; D is unresolved. The germline gives CDR1 MGHRA, CDR2 YSYEKL. The CDR3 extends over 16 amino acids. The V end was cut by 1 base, the J end by 0 bases, with 12 bases between. The CDR3 protein is CASSQGVTEANYGYTF. CDR3 in DNA: TGCGCCAGCAGCCAAGGTGTGACGGAGGCTAACTATGGCTACACCTTC.

The chain has TRBV11-2 and TRBJ1-4; weak D call: TRBD1 (5 bases). CDR1 is SGHAT, CDR2 FQNNGV, per germline. V shed 5 bases and J shed 4 bases, with 14 bases lying between them. The CDR3 contains 15 residues. The CDR3 DNA is TGTGCCAGCAGCCGCCGGGGGACTGATAATGAAAAACTGTTTTTT. Residues: CASSRRGTDNEKLFF. Drawing the rest from reference TRBV11-2 and TRBJ1-4, the complete variable domain is EAGVAQSPRYKIIEKRQSVAFWCNPISGHATLYWYQQILGQGPKLLIQFQNNGVVDDSQLPKDRFSAERLKGVDSTLKIQPAKLEDSAVYLCASSRRGTDNEKLFFGSGTQLSVL.

J is TRBJ1-2 and V is TRBV28; no clear D gene. The V and J ends lost 5 bases and 4 bases respectively, with 8 bases between them. Germline assignment: CDR1 MDHEN and CDR2 SYDVKM. The CDR3 covers 12 residues. CDR3 nucleotide sequence: TGTGCCAGCAGTCGCGATGTCTATGGCTACACCTTC. Encoded protein: CASSRDVYGYTF.

The rearrangement joins TRBV15 to TRBJ1-1, with D hard to call. Germline V lookup: CDR1 LNHNV, CDR2 YYDKDF (reference sequence). This CDR3 region has 15 residues. With 0 bases removed from V and 2 bases from J, the gap between germline ends came to 10 bases. In nucleotides, the CDR3 is TGTGCCACCAGCAGAGATCAGAACTCTAACACTGAAGCTTTCTTT. This encodes CATSRDQNSNTEAFF.

This clone came up once. The chain recombines TRBV6-6 with TRBJ1-2; D remains unclear. Trimming removed 2 bases from V and 3 bases from J, with 7 bases in between. This CDR3 comprises 13 residues. Germline CDR1 and CDR2: MNHNY and SVGAGI (reference sequence). The CDR3 sequence is CASSYGEDYGYTF. CDR3 bases: TGTGCCAGCAGTTACGGGGAGGACTATGGCTACACCTTC.

The chain couples TRBV6-5 to TRBJ1-5, with D uncertain. The CDR3 is made up of 14 amino acids. Germline loops: CDR1 MNHEY, CDR2 SVGAGI. The V end was cut by 4 bases, the J end by 0 bases, with 7 bases between. The CDR3 coding sequence is TGTGCCAGCAGTTCCCTTAATAGCAATCAGCCCCAGCATTTT. Protein product: CASSSLNSNQPQHF.

This clone occurred a few times. The V call is TRBV2, the J call TRBJ1-4; D not resolved. Between the trimmed V and J ends, which lost 0 bases and 12 bases, there was a span of 11 bases. This CDR3 has 13 residues. The V gene's germline CDR1 is SNHLY and CDR2 FYNNEI. The CDR3 protein is CASSEALPGELFF. CDR3 nucleotides: TGTGCCAGCAGTGAAGCGCTTCCCGGGGAACTGTTTTTT.

DNA for the CDR3: TGTGCCAGCAGTTCGGGGGTACGGGGCTACACCTTC. Translating gives CASSSGVRGYTF. The chain links TRBV6-5 to TRBJ1-2, with D possibly being TRBD1 (5 bases). V was cut by 4 bases and J by 8 bases, with 11 bases left in between. CDR3 length: 12 amino acids. Germline assignment: CDR1 MNHEY and CDR2 SVGAGI.

V gene TRBV9 combines with J gene TRBJ2-2, with D unclear. The CDR3 contains 16 residues. Germline CDR1 is SGDLS and CDR2 is YYNGEE. Trimming took off 0 bases at V and 0 bases at J, with 9 bases between the two ends. CDR3 region: CASSVAWAPNTGELFF. For the CDR3, the DNA is TGTGCCAGCAGCGTAGCCTGGGCCCCGAACACCGGGGAGCTGTTTTTT.

The chain uses TRBV7-8 and TRBJ1-6; 8 bases are a match to TRBD1. Losses at the gene ends were 4 bases for V and 9 bases for J; bases not matched to a gene: 8. CDR1 and CDR2 from the germline V gene are SGHVS and FQNEAQ. The CDR3 totals 15 residues. In nucleotides, the CDR3 is TGTGCCAGCAGCTCCGCGCAGGGGGCTGGTTCACCCCTCCACTTT. Protein sequence: CASSSAQGAGSPLHF. The full variable domain, rest sourced from reference TRBV7-8 and TRBJ1-6, is GAGVSQSPRYKVAKRGQDVALRCDPISGHVSLFWYQQALGQGPEFLTYFQNEAQLDKSGLPSDRFFAERPEGSVSTLKIQRTQQEDSAVYLCASSSAQGAGSPLHFGNGTRLTVT.

This chain uses TRBV4-2 with TRBJ2-3; the match to TRBD2 covers 8 bases. V was pared by 4 bases and J by 2 bases, with 8 bases of the junction left unmatched. Germline V gene data show CDR1 as LGHNA and CDR2 as YNFKEQ. There are 16 residues in the CDR3. CDR3 sequence reads: CASSRGGGTNTDTQYF. The CDR3 DNA reads as TGTGCCAGCAGCCGAGGCGGGGGGACGAACACAGATACGCAGTATTTT.

This clone came up a few times. The chain is built from TRBV21-1 and TRBJ2-7; the table calls TRBD2, which could not be checked here. TRBV21-1 is reported as a pseudogene. The CDR3 runs to 17 residues. CDR3 residues: CASSKGWMGRREDEQYF. The CDR3, as DNA: TGTGCCAGCAGCAAAGGATGGATGGGCAGGAGGGAAGACGAGCAGTACTTC.

The rearrangement uses TRBV7-2 and TRBJ2-1, with D possibly TRBD1 on 5 matching bases. Germline-derived CDR1 and CDR2 are SGHTA and FQGNSA. V dropped 1 base and J dropped 0 bases, with 7 bases sitting between them. The CDR3 is 15 amino acids. CDR3 nucleotide sequence: TGTGCCAGCAGCTTAGACAGGAGCTCCTACAATGAGCAGTTCTTC. Its translation: CASSLDRSSYNEQFF.

The sample holds a few counts of this clone. The CDR3 protein is CASRFGFRDEQFF. DNA for the CDR3: TGTGCCAGCAGATTCGGCTTCAGGGATGAGCAGTTCTTC. The chain couples TRBV27 to TRBJ2-1, with D possibly being TRBD1 (5 bases). This CDR3 has 13 residues. V dropped 6 bases and J dropped 8 bases, with 14 bases sitting between them. In germline, CDR1 is MNHEY, CDR2 SMNVEV (reference sequence).

This rearrangement joins TRBV2 to TRBJ1-2; the D is unclear. The germline CDR1 and CDR2 sequences are SNHLY and FYNNEI. This CDR3 has 11 residues. V lost 6 bases and J 7 bases, leaving 9 bases between the germline ends. DNA for the CDR3: TGTGCCAGCAGCTATGCGGGTGGCTACACCTTC. Amino acid sequence: CASSYAGGYTF.

The chain employs TRBV2 and TRBJ2-2; possibly TRBD2 for D (7 bases). This CDR3 is 16 amino acids long. Germline assignment: CDR1 SNHLY and CDR2 FYNNEI. The V end was cut by 1 base, the J end by 4 bases, with 13 bases between. The CDR3 is CASSEEGGVLTGELFF. In DNA, the CDR3 is TGTGCCAGCAGTGAAGAGGGGGGGGTCCTCACCGGGGAGCTGTTTTTT.

The V gene is TRBV10-3, the J gene TRBJ2-1, with 10 bases lining up with TRBD1. The CDR3 is 17 amino acids. V lost 6 bases and J lost 8; bases outside the gene matches: 16. CDR1 ENHRY and CDR2 SYGVKD come from the germline V gene. CDR3 DNA: TGTGCCATCAGATTAACATCCGGGACAGGGGACGTCGATGAGCAGTTCTTC. It translates to CAIRLTSGTGDVDEQFF.

The V gene is TRBV11-1, the J gene TRBJ1-1; a possible D gene is TRBD1 (5 bases). The CDR3 totals 13 residues. Germline assignment: CDR1 SGHAT and CDR2 FQDESV (reference sequence). Trimming took off 0 bases at V and 10 bases at J, with 12 bases between the two ends. CDR3 in amino acids: CASSLAGPFRAFF. The CDR3 nucleotides read TGTGCCAGCAGCTTAGCGGGGCCCTTCAGAGCTTTCTTT.

This clone was counted once. The chain carries TRBV7-2 and TRBJ1-6; 7 bases align to TRBD1. Germline CDR1 and CDR2: SGHTA and FQGNSA. With V trimmed by 1 base and J by 13 bases, 4 bases remained unmatched. This CDR3 has 13 residues. This chain's CDR3 is CASSLGQGRPLHF. In nucleotides, the CDR3 is TGTGCCAGCAGCTTAGGACAGGGTCGCCCCCTCCACTTT.

This chain joins TRBV29-1 and TRBJ2-7, with D perhaps matching TRBD2 (6 bases). The germline CDR1 and CDR2 sequences are SQVTM and ANQGSEA. Trimming pared 4 bases from V and 5 bases from J, leaving 18 bases between. This CDR3 is 14 amino acids long. CDR3 sequence reads: CSVGTGARLNEQYF. The CDR3 nucleotides read TGCAGCGTTGGGACGGGAGCCAGGCTCAACGAGCAGTACTTC.